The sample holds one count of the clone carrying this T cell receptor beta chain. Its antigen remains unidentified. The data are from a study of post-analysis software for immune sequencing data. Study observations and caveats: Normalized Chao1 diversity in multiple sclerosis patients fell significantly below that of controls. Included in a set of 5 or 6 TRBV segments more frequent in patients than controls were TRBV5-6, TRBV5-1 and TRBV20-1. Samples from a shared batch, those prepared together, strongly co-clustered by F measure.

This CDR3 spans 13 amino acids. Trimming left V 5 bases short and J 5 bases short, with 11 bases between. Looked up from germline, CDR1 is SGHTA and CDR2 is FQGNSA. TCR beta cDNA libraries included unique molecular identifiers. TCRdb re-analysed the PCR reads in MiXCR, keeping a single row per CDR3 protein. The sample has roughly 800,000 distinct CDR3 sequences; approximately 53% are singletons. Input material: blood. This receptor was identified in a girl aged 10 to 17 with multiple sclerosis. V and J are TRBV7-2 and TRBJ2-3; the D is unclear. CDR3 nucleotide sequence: TGTGCCAGCAGCAGGACCCGGGTAGATACGCAGTATTTT. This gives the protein CASSRTRVDTQYF. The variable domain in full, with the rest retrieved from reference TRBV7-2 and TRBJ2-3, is GAGVSQSPSNKVTEKGKDVELRCDPISGHTALYWYRQSLGQGLEFLIYFQGNSAPDKSGLPSDRFSAERTGGSVSTLTIQRTQQEDSAVYLCASSRTRVDTQYFGPGTRLTVL.